This T cell receptor beta chain was recorded in a study of CD8 T cells in ankylosing spondylitis. Study findings and constraints: CD8+ disease-linked clones were present at relatively low frequencies in blood. Apparently characteristic of ankylosing spondylitis blood was a TCR beta motif (under ten highly homologous variants). Matched ankylosing spondylitis synovial fluid reportedly contained a significantly enriched population of disease-linked clones.

In making TCR beta libraries, quantitative 5'-RACE with molecular barcodes was used. A single record per CDR3 protein comes from TCRdb applying MiXCR to the 5' RACE reads. The sample lists about 220,000 distinct CDR3 sequences; around 18% were seen once. The CDR3 contains 11 residues. Germline CDR1 SQVTM, CDR2 ANQGSEA. V lost 0 bases, J lost 1 base, and 0 bases lay in between. This clonotype appeared many times. Its antigen is still unknown. Material for sequencing was blood, either unsorted or a sorted T cell fraction (not recorded which). This sequence was found in a male donor with ankylosing spondylitis. The genes are TRBV29-1 and TRBJ1-1; D is unclear. CDR3 DNA: TGCAGCGTTGAAGAGAACACTGAAGCTTTCTTT. Protein product: CSVEENTEAFF.